The rows below give T cell receptor beta chains drawn from one sample of a study of long-term antiretroviral therapy in people with HIV. Clones were read by immunoSEQ multiplex PCR, and TCRdb kept only the in-frame ones, dropping some. The top ten hold around 15% of the sample, which has roughly 12,000 clones, 80% to 85% seen once. Source: unsorted PBMCs, taken 1.2 years after starting antiretroviral therapy. These receptors were taken from a man in his forties or fifties with HIV. CDR3s include the opening cysteine and the closing phenylalanine or tryptophan.

TRBJ2-7 TRBV6-5 CASSYSGTGTYEQYF
TRBJ2-7 TRBV14 CASSHDRGRYEQYF
TRBJ2-7 TRBV2 CASSEARDNRQEEQYF
TRBJ2-3 TRBV10-2 CASSESRFSSTDTQYF
TRBJ2-1 TRBV4-3 CASSRGERGVGNEQFF
TRBJ2-2 TRBV5-1 CASKSGTGTTGELFF
TRBJ1-1 TRBV30 CAWSRDPNTEAFF
TRBJ2-7 TRBV5-5 CASKRDRGSYEQYF
TRBJ2-1 TRBV5-1 CASSLSGDPGLGQFF
TRBJ2-2 TRBV5-1 CASSLTTPSGGSTGELFF
TRBJ2-7 TRBV11-3 CASSPRDRAYEQYF
TRBJ1-2 TRBV6-5 CASSPDRGIGYTF
TRBJ1-3 TRBV4-1 CASSEDKAGTDSGNTIYF
TRBJ2-7 TRBV6-1 CASNPLADSYEQYF
TRBJ2-1 TRBV5-1 CASSSGTGWANEQFF
TRBJ2-3 TRBV21-1 CAGARAGGLGTDTQYF
TRBJ2-2 TRBV19 CASSMRVGGPNTGELFF
TRBJ1-2 TRBV28 CASRGDSYGYTF
TRBJ1-1 TRBV6-6 CASSYHRGQGGTEAFF
TRBJ2-7 TRBV5-1 CASSLADWSYEQYF
TRBJ1-1 TRBV6-1 CASSEPGTGRMAFF
TRBJ1-5 TRBV7-2 CASSPNRDQPQHF
TRBJ2-7 TRBV6-1 CASSLAGEIYEQYF
TRBJ2-2 TRBV7-6 CASSPGTRNTGELFF
TRBJ1-6 TRBV25-1 CASSDHDSRNSPLHF
TRBJ2-3 TRBV10-3 CAISESKRGGLSTDTQYF
TRBJ2-7 TRBV6-1 CASSEGPGGASSYEQYF
TRBJ2-7 TRBV5-4 CASSFEDTVYEQYF
TRBJ2-3 TRBV10-1 CASSGGAGEDTQYF
TRBJ2-4 TRBV6-1 CASRVEGFKNIQYF
TRBJ1-3 TRBV5-1 CASSLAGFSGNTIYF
TRBJ1-1 TRBV6-5 CASRGTGANTEAFF
TRBJ2-7 TRBV5-1 CASSSGTSGTYEQYF
TRBJ2-7 TRBV19 CASSIDRTNREQYF
TRBJ2-3 TRBV23-1 CASSPTGETTTDTQYF
TRBJ2-1 TRBV5-1 CASSLDPGGDEQFF
TRBJ2-1 TRBV30 CAWSVGTYNEQFF
TRBJ2-3 TRBV5-1 CASSTGQGGDTQYF
TRBJ2-5 TRBV9 CASSVGPLGQGQETQYF
TRBJ1-2 TRBV30 CAWRAIPGQGASNYGYTF
TRBJ2-7 TRBV6-1 CASSELYHRAYEQYF
TRBJ2-3 TRBV7-7 CASSFRRGAGDTQYF
TRBJ2-2 TRBV30 CAWEGQGNTGELFF
TRBJ1-3 TRBV9 CASSAGVTDGNTIYF
TRBJ1-1 TRBV14 CASSQAGVNTEAFF
TRBJ1-1 TRBV5-6 CASSLDRVSEAFF